One sample yielded the 28 T cell receptor beta chains listed below, sequenced in a study of shared clonotypes between healthy human individuals. Assay used: immunoSEQ multiplex PCR; TCRdb lists only in-frame clones, some missing. Of 450,000 to 500,000 clones in the sample, approximately 84% were seen once. The specimen sequenced was PBMCs. These receptors came from a woman aged 40 to 50 in good health. Some clones in this sample may be carry-over from other donors' samples.

CDR3 coding DNA: TGTGCCAGCAGCCCAAGGACAGCGAACACCGGGGAGCTGTTTTTT. It is translated as CASSPRTANTGELFF. The V gene is TRBV4-2, the J gene TRBJ2-2; TRBD1 might be the D (6 bases). V was trimmed by 4 bases and J by 0 bases, leaving 9 bases between them. CDR3 length: 15 residues. Germline V gives CDR1 LGHNA, CDR2 YNFKEQ.

The chain is built from TRBV28 and TRBJ2-1; 7 nucleotides agree with TRBD1. Germline assignment: CDR1 MDHEN and CDR2 SYDVKM. V shed 6 bases and J 3 bases; nucleotides not matched to a gene: 8. This CDR3 comprises 15 residues. CDR3 DNA: TGTGCCAGCAGCTCCACAGGGGAAATCTACAATGAGCAGTTCTTC. It yields the protein CASSSTGEIYNEQFF.

As concerns this clone: A far larger clone is one base from this, pointing to a likely read error. This chain links TRBV6-5 with TRBJ1-1; D ambiguous. Germline CDR1 and CDR2: MNHEY and SVGAGI. The CDR3 length is 16 residues. CDR3 nucleotide sequence: TGTGACAGCAGTTACTCCTCCGGTGAGGCGAACACTGAAGCTTTCTTT. It codes for CDSSYSSGEANTEAFF.

This clone was observed at least ten times. Additional DNA sequences in this sample encode the identical CDR3. This chain joins TRBV11-1 and TRBJ2-5, with D perhaps assigned TRBD1 or TRBD2 (5 bases each). The last part of the DNA fits TRBJ2-7 better; the J call may be wrong. This CDR3 comprises 13 residues. Germline V gives CDR1 SGHAT, CDR2 FQDESV (reference sequence). The CDR3 loop is CASSLGGVSEQYF. CDR3 nucleotide sequence: TGTGCCAGCAGCTTAGGAGGGGTTAGCGAGCAGTACTTC.

V usage is TRBV7-8 and J usage is TRBJ2-7; TRBD1 matches at 12 bases. The V gene's germline CDR1 is SGHVS and CDR2 FQNEAQ. V lost 1 base, J lost 13 bases, and 8 bases stayed unmatched. The CDR3 totals 14 residues. The chain's CDR3 is CASSLGDRGPSLYF. CDR3 nucleotide sequence: TGTGCCAGCAGCTTAGGGGACAGGGGGCCGTCGCTTTACTTC. Together with reference TRBV7-8 and TRBJ2-7, the CDR3 gives the full variable domain: GAGVSQSPRYKVAKRGQDVALRCDPISGHVSLFWYQQALGQGPEFLTYFQNEAQLDKSGLPSDRFFAERPEGSVSTLKIQRTQQEDSAVYLCASSLGDRGPSLYFGPGTRLTVT.

Of note for this clone: This may be a read error: a much more frequent sequence differs by one nucleotide. The chain is built from TRBV30 and TRBJ1-2, with D tentatively TRBD1 (6 bases). Looked up from germline, CDR1 is GTSNPN and CDR2 is SVGIG (reference sequence). The CDR3 is made up of 14 amino acids. The V and J ends lost 1 base and 7 bases respectively, with 16 bases between them. CDR3 nucleotide sequence: TGTGCCTGGAGTGCCCCGGGGGCGCATGTTGGCTACACCTTC. Amino acid sequence: CAWSAPGAHVGYTF. Looking up the rest from reference TRBV30 and TRBJ1-2 gives the full variable domain: SQTIHQWPATLVQPVGSPLSLECTVEGTSNPNLYWYRQAAGRGLQLLFYSVGIGQISSEVPQNLSASRPQDRQFILSSKKLLLSDSGFYLCAWSAPGAHVGYTFGSGTRLTVV.

V usage is TRBV5-1 and J usage is TRBJ2-5; the match to TRBD2 covers 10 bases. The CDR3 length is 15 residues. The trim removed 0 bases at V and 5 bases at J, leaving 4 bases unmatched. The germline CDR1 and CDR2 sequences are SGHRS and YFSETQ. CDR3 coding DNA: TGCGCCAGCAGCTTGGTTCTGACTAGCGGGGAGACCCAGTACTTC. The encoded protein is CASSLVLTSGETQYF.

The chain carries TRBV7-8 and TRBJ2-2; 8 positions match TRBD2. Germline CDR1 reads SGHVS; CDR2 reads FQNEAQ. V lost 2 bases and J lost 2; bases outside the gene matches: 7. The CDR3 runs 17 residues. Here the CDR3 reads CASSLTPSGPNTGELFF. The DNA of the CDR3 is TGTGCCAGCAGCTTAACTCCTAGCGGGCCCAACACCGGGGAGCTGTTTTTT.

The CDR3 is CASSGDRGSGNTIYF. CDR3 in DNA: TGTGCCAGCAGCGGGGACAGGGGCTCTGGAAACACCATATATTTT. This chain uses TRBV25-1 with TRBJ1-3; 10 bases agree with TRBD1. From germline, CDR1 is MGHDK and CDR2 SYGVNS. The CDR3 extends over 15 amino acids. V lost 6 bases, J lost 0 bases, and 2 bases stayed unmatched.

V gene TRBV27 combines with J gene TRBJ2-7, with D tentatively TRBD1 (5 bases). Germline V gene lookup returns CDR1 MNHEY and CDR2 SMNVEV (reference sequence). The CDR3 sequence is 15 residues long. The V gene lost 6 bases and the J gene lost 6 bases, with 21 bases spanning the gap. CDR3 nucleotides: TGTGCCAGCAGATCCCCCCGATATGGGGCTAGCGAGCAGTACTTC. It is translated as CASRSPRYGASEQYF.

V usage is TRBV2 and J usage is TRBJ2-5; 9 nucleotides agree with TRBD2. There are 13 residues in the CDR3. The germline V gene encodes CDR1 SNHLY and CDR2 FYNNEI. With V trimmed by 3 bases and J by 9 bases, 5 bases remained unmatched. CDR3 DNA sequence: TGTGCCAGCAGTGAGGCGGGAGGGATCTCCCAGTACTTC. Amino acids: CASSEAGGISQYF.

The chain links TRBV19 to TRBJ1-4, with D unresolved. This CDR3 has 14 amino acids. Germline lookup yields CDR1 LNHDA and CDR2 SQIVND (reference sequence). V was clipped by 9 bases and J by 0 bases, with 11 bases between them. CDR3 DNA: TGTGCCAGCTCCTACTCGTCAACTAATGAAAAACTGTTTTTT. It specifies CASSYSSTNEKLFF.

This chain links TRBV6-5 with TRBJ1-4; D not certain. Germline assignment: CDR1 MNHEY and CDR2 SVGAGI. CDR3 length equals 14 residues. V was clipped by 0 bases and J by 12 bases, with 14 bases between them. CDR3 region: CASSYSGSYPELFF. For the CDR3, the DNA is TGTGCCAGCAGTTACTCCGGGAGTTACCCCGAACTGTTTTTT.

The chain uses TRBV6-5 and TRBJ1-2, with D tentatively TRBD1 (5 bases). This CDR3 is 13 amino acids long. Germline V lookup: CDR1 MNHEY, CDR2 SVGAGI. Trimming left V 6 bases short and J 5 bases short, with 13 bases between. CDR3 sequence reads: CASRGAGGYGYTF. For the CDR3, the DNA is TGTGCCAGCAGAGGGGCCGGGGGGTATGGCTACACCTTC.

This clone has more than one count but fewer than ten. With a far larger clone one base away, a read error is the likely cause. This chain connects TRBV5-6 to TRBJ2-2; D not resolved. The CDR3 runs to 16 residues. Germline CDR1 reads SGHDT; CDR2 reads YYEEEE. V lost 4 bases, J lost 3 bases, and 16 bases lay in between. In DNA, the CDR3 is TGTGCCAGCAGCCGCCTAACAGCCAGGTACACCGGGGAGCTGTTTTTT. Encoded protein: CASSRLTARYTGELFF.

Comments on this clone: This CDR3 is also generated by other DNA sequences in the sample. V and J are TRBV4-1 and TRBJ2-3, with 8 bases lining up with TRBD1. Germline CDR1 reads MGHRA; CDR2 reads YSYEKL. This CDR3 region has 15 residues. With 3 bases clipped from V and 2 bases from J, the junction kept 4 bases outside the gene matches. The CDR3 DNA sequence: TGCGCCAGCAGCCAGGGGGACAGGCCCACAGATACGCAGTATTTT. Residues: CASSQGDRPTDTQYF.

The chain combines TRBV2 with TRBJ2-7, with TRBD1 identical over 9 bases. The CDR3 loop spans 13 amino acids. J was trimmed by 5 bases and V by 5 bases; bases with no gene match: 4. The germline V gene encodes CDR1 SNHLY and CDR2 FYNNEI. The CDR3 protein is CASSSGQGNEQYF. The DNA of the CDR3 is TGTGCCAGCAGTAGCGGACAGGGGAACGAGCAGTACTTC.

This clone was seen repeatedly, ten times or more. Other nucleotide sequences from this sample produce the same CDR3. The chain combines TRBV6-4 with TRBJ2-3; a weak D match, TRBD2 (5 bases). This CDR3 has 15 amino acids. V was cut by 4 bases and J by 1 base, with 12 bases left in between. The germline CDR1 and CDR2 sequences are MRHNA and SNTAGT. The chain's CDR3 is CASSVSSGGTDTQYF. DNA for the CDR3: TGTGCCAGCAGTGTTTCATCCGGGGGCACAGATACGCAGTATTTT.

The chain carries TRBV5-4 and TRBJ2-2; the D gene is possibly TRBD2 (7 bases). The V end was cut by 0 bases, the J end by 9 bases, with 12 bases between. This CDR3 spans 14 amino acids. The germline CDR1 and CDR2 sequences are SGHNT and YYREEE (reference sequence). The DNA for the CDR3 is TGTGCCAGCAGCTTGGCCGGGGGGCCCCGGGAGCTGTTTTTT. Translated: CASSLAGGPRELFF.

The chain joins TRBV18 to TRBJ1-1; TRBD1 matches at 11 bases. The V segment lost 8 bases and the J segment 3 bases; nucleotides outside the gene matches: 2. Germline CDR1 reads KGHSH; CDR2 reads LQKENI. The CDR3 has 13 residues. The CDR3 nucleotides read TGTGCCAGCAGGGGACAGGGGGACACTGAAGCTTTCTTT. Translated: CASRGQGDTEAFF.

On this clone: Since a far larger clone is one base different, this is likely a read error. Other nucleotide sequences in the sample specify the same CDR3. The chain couples TRBV29-1 to TRBJ2-5, with 10 bases lining up with TRBD2. The V gene's germline CDR1 is SQVTM and CDR2 ANQGSEA. The CDR3 length is 15 residues. The chain's CDR3 is CSVGASGSILETQYF. The DNA for the CDR3 is TGCAGCGTGGGGGCTAGCGGGAGTATTTTGGAGACACAGTACTTC.

The chain has TRBV30 and TRBJ1-3; D unclear. Trimming cost V 3 bases and J 0 bases, with 15 bases left between them. Germline values: CDR1 GTSNPN, CDR2 SVGIG (reference sequence). CDR3 length: 16 amino acids. CDR3 sequence reads: CAWSPGLLSSGNTIYF. The CDR3 nucleotides read TGTGCCTGGAGCCCCGGACTGTTGAGCTCTGGAAACACCATATATTTT.

Of note for this clone: A far larger clone is a single base away, which makes a read error likely. The chain couples TRBV10-2 to TRBJ1-2; tentative D call: TRBD1 (5 bases). The CDR3 spans 16 residues. Looked up from germline, CDR1 is WSHSY and CDR2 is SAAADI. The CDR3 is CASSEGTDRSNYGHTF. CDR3 nucleotides: TGCGCCAGCAGTGAAGGGACTGACCGTTCTAACTATGGCCACACCTTC.

This chain uses TRBV14 with TRBJ2-7; D unresolved. The germline V and J ends were trimmed by 1 base and 6 bases, with 13 bases remaining between them. The CDR3 is made up of 14 amino acids. Germline V CDR1 and CDR2: SGHDN, FVKESK. CDR3 amino acids: CASSQGIESGEQYF. Written as DNA, the CDR3 is TGTGCCAGCAGCCAAGGTATCGAATCGGGCGAGCAGTACTTC.

V is TRBV18 and J is TRBJ2-1; the match to TRBD2 covers 8 bases. Trimming took 3 bases from V and 4 from J; bases not matched to a gene: 8. The length of the CDR3 is 16 residues. Germline CDR1 and CDR2: KGHSH and LQKENI. CDR3 residues: CASSPVSGTGYNEQFF. The DNA of the CDR3 is TGTGCCAGCTCACCCGTTAGCGGGACTGGTTACAATGAGCAGTTCTTC.

The rearrangement uses TRBV21-1 and TRBJ1-2. TRBV21-1 is designated a pseudogene. This CDR3 has 12 residues. The CDR3 DNA follows: TGTGCCAGCCCGGGTCCTAACTATGGCTACACCTTC. Its protein product is CASPGPNYGYTF.

This clone was detected only once. The V call is TRBV30, the J call TRBJ1-3; no firm D call. V was shortened by 3 bases and J by 0 bases, with 6 bases between the two germline ends. Germline CDR1 reads GTSNPN; CDR2 reads SVGIG (reference sequence). The CDR3 runs 13 residues. The CDR3 is CAWRWSSGNTIYF. CDR3 in DNA: TGTGCCTGGAGATGGTCCTCTGGAAACACCATATATTTT.

Points on this clone: In the same sample, other DNA sequences code for this CDR3. The chain combines TRBV18 with TRBJ2-6, with D possibly TRBD2 on 5 matching bases. V was trimmed by 6 bases and J by 2 bases, leaving 11 bases between them. This CDR3 spans 15 amino acids. Germline V gene data show CDR1 as KGHSH and CDR2 as LQKENI. This CDR3 reads CASSPRGTGANVLTF. The CDR3 DNA reads as TGTGCCAGCTCCCCCCGAGGGACTGGGGCCAACGTCCTGACTTTC.